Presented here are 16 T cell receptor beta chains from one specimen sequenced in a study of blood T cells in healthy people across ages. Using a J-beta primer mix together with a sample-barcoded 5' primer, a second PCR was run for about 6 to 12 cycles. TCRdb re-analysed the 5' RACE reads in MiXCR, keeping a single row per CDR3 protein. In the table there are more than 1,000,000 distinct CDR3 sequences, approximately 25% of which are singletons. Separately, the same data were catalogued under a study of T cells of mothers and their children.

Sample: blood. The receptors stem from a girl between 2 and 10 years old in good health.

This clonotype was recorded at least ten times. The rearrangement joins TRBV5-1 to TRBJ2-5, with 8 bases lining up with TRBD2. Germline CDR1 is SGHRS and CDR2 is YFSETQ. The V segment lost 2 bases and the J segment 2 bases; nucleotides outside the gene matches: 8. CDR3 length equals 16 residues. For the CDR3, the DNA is TGCGCCAGCAGCTTAGGTCTAGCGGGCCTTCAAGAGACCCAGTACTTC. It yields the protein CASSLGLAGLQETQYF.

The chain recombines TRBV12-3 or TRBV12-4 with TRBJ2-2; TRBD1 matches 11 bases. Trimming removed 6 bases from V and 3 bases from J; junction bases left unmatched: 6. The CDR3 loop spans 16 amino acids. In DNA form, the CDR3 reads TGTGCCAGCAGACAAGGACAGGGGGCTTACACCGGGGAGCTGTTTTTT. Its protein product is CASRQGQGAYTGELFF.

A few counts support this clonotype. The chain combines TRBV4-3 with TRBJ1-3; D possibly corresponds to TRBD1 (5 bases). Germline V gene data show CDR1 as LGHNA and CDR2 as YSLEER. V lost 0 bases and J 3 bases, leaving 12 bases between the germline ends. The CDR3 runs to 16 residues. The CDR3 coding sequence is TGCGCCAGCAGCCAAGATAAGGGACTTATTGGAAACACCATATATTTT. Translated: CASSQDKGLIGNTIYF.

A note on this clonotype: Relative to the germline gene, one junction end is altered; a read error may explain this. CDR3 residues: CVSSAMEKLFF. The CDR3 region has the DNA TGTGTCAGCAGTGCGATGGAAAAACTGTTTTTT. The gene calls are TRBV6-1 and TRBJ1-4; D ambiguous. This CDR3 is built from 11 residues. CDR1 MNHNS and CDR2 SASEGT come from the germline V gene.

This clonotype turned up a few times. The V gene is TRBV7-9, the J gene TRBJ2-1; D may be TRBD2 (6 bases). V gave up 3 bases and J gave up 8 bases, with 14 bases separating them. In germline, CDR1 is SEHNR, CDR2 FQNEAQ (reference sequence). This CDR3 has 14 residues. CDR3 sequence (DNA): TGTGCCAGCAGCTTCGCTCTAAGGAGGGATGAGCAGTTCTTC. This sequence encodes CASSFALRRDEQFF.

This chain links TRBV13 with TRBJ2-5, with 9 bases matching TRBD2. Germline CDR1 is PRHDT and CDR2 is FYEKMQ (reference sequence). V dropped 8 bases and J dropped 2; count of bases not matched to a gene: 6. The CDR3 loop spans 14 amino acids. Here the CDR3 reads CASFRRGGQETQYF. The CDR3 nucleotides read TGTGCCAGCTTTAGGCGGGGGGGTCAAGAGACCCAGTACTTC.

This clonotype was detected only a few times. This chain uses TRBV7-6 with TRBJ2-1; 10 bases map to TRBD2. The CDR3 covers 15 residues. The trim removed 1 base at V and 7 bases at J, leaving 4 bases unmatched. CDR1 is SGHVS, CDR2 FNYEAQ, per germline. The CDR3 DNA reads TGTGCCAGCAGCTTAGGGATTAGCGGGGGGAATGAGCAGTTCTTC. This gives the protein CASSLGISGGNEQFF.

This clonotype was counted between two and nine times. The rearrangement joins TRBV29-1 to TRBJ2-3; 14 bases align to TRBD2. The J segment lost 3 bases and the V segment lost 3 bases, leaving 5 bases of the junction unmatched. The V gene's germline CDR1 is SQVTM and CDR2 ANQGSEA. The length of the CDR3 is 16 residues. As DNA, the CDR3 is TGCAGCGTTGAGGGGACTAGCGGGAGTAATACAGATACGCAGTATTTT. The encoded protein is CSVEGTSGSNTDTQYF.

In nucleotides, the CDR3 is TGTGCCAGCAGTGAAAGAGGGGGGCAGGATGAAAAACTGTTTTTT. Protein sequence: CASSERGGQDEKLFF. The chain uses TRBV6-1 and TRBJ1-4, with a weak D call TRBD1 (6 bases). CDR1 is MNHNS and CDR2 is SASEGT in the germline V gene. Trimming pared 2 bases from V and 6 bases from J, leaving 13 bases between. The CDR3 extends over 15 amino acids.

The CDR3: CASSIVGTGSYEQYF. CDR3 sequence (DNA): TGTGCCAGCAGCATCGTGGGGACAGGGTCCTACGAGCAGTACTTC. This sequence joins TRBV14 and TRBJ2-7, with TRBD1 identical over 9 bases. After removal of 5 bases from V and 1 base from J, the junction contained 6 bases not matched to a gene. The CDR3 runs 15 residues. The germline V gene has CDR1 SGHDN and CDR2 FVKESK.

The CDR3, as DNA: TGTGCCAGCAGTTACTCGACAGGGGGAAATTCACCCCTCCACTTT. Its translation is CASSYSTGGNSPLHF. The chain links TRBV6-5 to TRBJ1-6; 9 positions agree with TRBD1. This CDR3 comprises 15 residues. With 0 bases clipped from V and 7 bases from J, the junction kept 1 base outside the gene matches. CDR1 and CDR2 from the germline V gene are MNHEY and SVGAGI.

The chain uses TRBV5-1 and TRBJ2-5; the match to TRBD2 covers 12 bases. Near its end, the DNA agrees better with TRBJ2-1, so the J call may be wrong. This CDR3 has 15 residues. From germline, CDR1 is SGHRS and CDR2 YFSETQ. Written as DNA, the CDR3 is TGCGCCAGCAGCTTGGCACTAGCGGGAGGCGATGAGCAGTTCTTC. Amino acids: CASSLALAGGDEQFF.

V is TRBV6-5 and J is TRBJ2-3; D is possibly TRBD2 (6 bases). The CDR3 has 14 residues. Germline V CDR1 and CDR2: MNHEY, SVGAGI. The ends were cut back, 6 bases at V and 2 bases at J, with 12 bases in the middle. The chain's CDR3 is CASRGLANTDTQYF. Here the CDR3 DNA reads TGTGCCAGCAGGGGACTGGCGAACACAGATACGCAGTATTTT.

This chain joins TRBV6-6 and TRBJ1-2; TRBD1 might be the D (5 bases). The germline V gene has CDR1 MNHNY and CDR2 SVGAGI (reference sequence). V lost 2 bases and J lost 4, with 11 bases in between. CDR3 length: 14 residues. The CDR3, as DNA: TGTGCCAGCAGTTACCTGGGGGGACCCTATGGCTACACCTTC. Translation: CASSYLGGPYGYTF.

CDR3 protein: CASSYFSLKNEKLFF. For the CDR3, the DNA is TGTGCCAGCAGTTACTTTTCTCTGAAGAATGAAAAACTGTTTTTT. V gene TRBV6-6 combines with J gene TRBJ1-4; D is ambiguous. CDR1 is MNHNY and CDR2 is SVGAGI in the germline V gene (reference sequence). This CDR3 is 15 amino acids long. The V and J ends lost 1 base and 5 bases respectively, with 11 bases between them.

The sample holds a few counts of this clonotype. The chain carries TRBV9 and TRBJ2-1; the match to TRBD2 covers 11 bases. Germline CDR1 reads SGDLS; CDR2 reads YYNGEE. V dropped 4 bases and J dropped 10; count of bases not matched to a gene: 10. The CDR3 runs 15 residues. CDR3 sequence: CASSHTSGSDLEQFF. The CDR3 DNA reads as TGTGCCAGCAGCCATACTAGCGGGAGTGACTTAGAGCAGTTCTTC. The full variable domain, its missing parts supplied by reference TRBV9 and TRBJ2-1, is DSGVTQTPKHLITATGQRVTLRCSPRSGDLSVYWYQQSLDQGLQFLIQYYNGEERAKGNILERFSAQQFPDLHSELNLSSLELGDSALYFCASSHTSGSDLEQFFGPGTRLTVL.